Presented here are 13 T cell receptor beta chains from one specimen sequenced in a study of blood T cell repertoires in COVID-19. Sequencing used immunoSEQ multiplex PCR; TCRdb keeps in-frame clones, though not all of them. In the table there are fewer than 250,000 clones, over 80% of which are singletons. Sample: PBMCs or T cells enriched from blood (not recorded which). The source is a woman aged 25-40 years with acute COVID-19.

This clone was seen just once. The V and J genes are TRBV5-1 and TRBJ2-4, with D possibly matching TRBD2 (5 bases). The ends were cut back, 0 bases at V and 4 bases at J, with 11 bases in the middle. Germline V gene lookup returns CDR1 SGHRS and CDR2 YFSETQ. This CDR3 is 15 amino acids long. CDR3 bases: TGCGCCAGCAGCTTGGATGGCGGGCAGAAAAACATTCAGTACTTC. Its protein is CASSLDGGQKNIQYF.

The V and J genes are TRBV7-9 and TRBJ1-1, with TRBD1 as a possible D gene (6 bases). V was shortened by 0 bases and J by 3 bases, with 8 bases between the two germline ends. CDR1 and CDR2 (germline): SEHNR, FQNEAQ (reference sequence). CDR3 length: 14 residues. CDR3 loop: CASSLAGADTEAFF. The CDR3 nucleotides are TGTGCCAGCAGCTTAGCGGGGGCGGACACTGAAGCTTTCTTT.

The chain uses TRBV7-9 and TRBJ1-4, with 12 bases that match TRBD1. Germline V CDR1 and CDR2: SEHNR, FQNEAQ (reference sequence). This CDR3 is built from 17 residues. V lost 5 bases and J lost 5; bases outside the gene matches: 9. The CDR3 region has the DNA TGTGCCAGCAGCAGAGACGGGACAGGGGGCCCCAATGAAAAACTGTTTTTT. As protein: CASSRDGTGGPNEKLFF.

This clone showed up just a few times. Other DNA variants within this sample encode the same CDR3. The chain couples TRBV19 to TRBJ1-2; 7 bases align to TRBD1. CDR1 is LNHDA, CDR2 SQIVND, per germline (reference sequence). The length of the CDR3 is 15 residues. The V and J ends lost 1 base and 4 bases, in that order; junction bases with no gene match: 6. CDR3 residues: CASSIGPGGGYGYTF. The CDR3 bases are TGTGCCAGTAGTATAGGTCCAGGGGGAGGCTATGGCTACACCTTC.

The chain carries TRBV6-2 or TRBV6-3 and TRBJ1-2, with 8 positions matching TRBD1. CDR1 and CDR2 (germline): MNHEY, SVGEGT. Unmatched junction bases numbered 6, after V lost 3 bases and J lost 3 bases. The CDR3 runs to 15 residues. The CDR3 spells CASSYFRGLDYGYTF. For the CDR3, the DNA is TGTGCCAGCAGTTATTTCAGGGGGCTGGACTATGGCTACACCTTC.

This sequence joins TRBV13 and TRBJ2-5; a possible D gene is TRBD1 (5 bases). The CDR3 consists of 17 residues. Per germline, CDR1 PRHDT and CDR2 FYEKMQ (reference sequence). Trimming removed 5 bases at V and 3 bases at J, with 22 bases between. The CDR3, as DNA: TGTGCCAGCAGCGTAAACCCGAAGGACAAGACCGAAGAGACCCAGTACTTC. As protein: CASSVNPKDKTEETQYF.

This chain connects TRBV19 to TRBJ1-2, with D maybe TRBD1 (5 bases). The V and J ends lost 7 bases and 2 bases respectively, with 14 bases between them. This CDR3 contains 14 residues. CDR1 and CDR2 from the germline V gene are LNHDA and SQIVND (reference sequence). The CDR3 nucleotides read TGTGCCAGTACCCTCGGGGGGGGAAACTATGGCTACACCTTC. Its protein product is CASTLGGGNYGYTF.

V usage is TRBV7-8 and J usage is TRBJ1-3, with a tentative D call TRBD1 (6 bases). Trimming cost V 1 base and J 9 bases, with 10 bases left between them. Germline assignment: CDR1 SGHVS and CDR2 FQNEAQ. CDR3 length: 13 amino acids. The CDR3 sequence is CASSLEVRGTIYF. The CDR3 DNA is TGTGCCAGCAGCTTAGAGGTCAGGGGCACCATATATTTT.

The chain combines TRBV7-9 with TRBJ2-7, with TRBD1 matching over 9 bases. V shed 3 bases and J 5 bases; nucleotides not matched to a gene: 8. The CDR3 is 15 residues long. Germline values: CDR1 SEHNR, CDR2 FQNEAQ (reference sequence). CDR3 bases: TGTGCCAGCAGCTTCCGGGACAGGGTATTTAACGAGCAGTACTTC. Protein product: CASSFRDRVFNEQYF.

The gene calls are TRBV6-5 and TRBJ1-2, with a weak D call TRBD1 (5 bases). The CDR3 extends over 14 amino acids. The V end was cut by 2 bases, the J end by 2 bases, with 9 bases between. Germline V gives CDR1 MNHEY, CDR2 SVGAGI. CDR3 DNA sequence: TGTGCCAGCAGTTACGCGGACACGAACTATGGCTACACCTTC. It encodes CASSYADTNYGYTF.

The rearrangement joins TRBV7-9 to TRBJ2-6, with 7 bases fitting TRBD1. J gave up 2 bases and V 1 base, and 2 bases lay outside the gene matches. The CDR3 totals 16 residues. Germline V gene sequence: CDR1 SEHNR, CDR2 FQNEAQ (reference sequence). The CDR3 sequence is CASSLEGGPGANVLTF. The CDR3 DNA sequence: TGTGCCAGCAGCTTAGAAGGGGGCCCTGGGGCCAACGTCCTGACTTTC. The full variable domain, with the rest looked up from reference TRBV7-9 and TRBJ2-6, is DTGVSQNPRHKITKRGQNVTFRCDPISEHNRLYWYRQTLGQGPEFLTYFQNEAQLEKSRLLSDRFSAERPKGSFSTLEIQRTEQGDSAMYLCASSLEGGPGANVLTFGAGSRLTVL.

CDR3 sequence reads: CASSPGGFNQPQHF. DNA of the CDR3: TGTGCCAGCAGCCCGGGGGGGTTCAATCAGCCCCAGCATTTT. The gene calls are TRBV6-5 and TRBJ1-5; possibly TRBD1 for D (5 bases). Trimming took off 6 bases at V and 3 bases at J, with 12 bases between the two ends. Germline V lookup: CDR1 MNHEY, CDR2 SVGAGI. CDR3 length: 14 amino acids.

This chain connects TRBV11-2 to TRBJ2-1, with 9 bases matching TRBD1. Germline CDR1 SGHAT, CDR2 FQNNGV. V shed 1 base, J shed 10 bases, and the junction held 5 bases outside the gene matches. The CDR3 runs to 14 residues. CDR3: CASSLGDRGTEQFF. The CDR3 coding sequence is TGTGCCAGCAGCTTAGGAGACAGGGGGACCGAGCAGTTCTTC.